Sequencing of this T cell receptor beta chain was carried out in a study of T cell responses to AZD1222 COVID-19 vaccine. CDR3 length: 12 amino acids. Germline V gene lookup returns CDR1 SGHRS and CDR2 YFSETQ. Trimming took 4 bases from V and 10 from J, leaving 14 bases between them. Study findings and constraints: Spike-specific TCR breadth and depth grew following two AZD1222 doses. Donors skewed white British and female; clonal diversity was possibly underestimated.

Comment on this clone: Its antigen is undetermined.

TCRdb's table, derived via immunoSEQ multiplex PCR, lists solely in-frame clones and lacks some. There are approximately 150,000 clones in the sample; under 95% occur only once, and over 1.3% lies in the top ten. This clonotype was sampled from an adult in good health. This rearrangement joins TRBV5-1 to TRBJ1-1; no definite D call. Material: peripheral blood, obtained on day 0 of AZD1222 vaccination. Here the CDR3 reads CASSPGRAAAFF. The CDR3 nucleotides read TGCGCCAGCAGCCCCGGACGAGCGGCAGCTTTCTTT.